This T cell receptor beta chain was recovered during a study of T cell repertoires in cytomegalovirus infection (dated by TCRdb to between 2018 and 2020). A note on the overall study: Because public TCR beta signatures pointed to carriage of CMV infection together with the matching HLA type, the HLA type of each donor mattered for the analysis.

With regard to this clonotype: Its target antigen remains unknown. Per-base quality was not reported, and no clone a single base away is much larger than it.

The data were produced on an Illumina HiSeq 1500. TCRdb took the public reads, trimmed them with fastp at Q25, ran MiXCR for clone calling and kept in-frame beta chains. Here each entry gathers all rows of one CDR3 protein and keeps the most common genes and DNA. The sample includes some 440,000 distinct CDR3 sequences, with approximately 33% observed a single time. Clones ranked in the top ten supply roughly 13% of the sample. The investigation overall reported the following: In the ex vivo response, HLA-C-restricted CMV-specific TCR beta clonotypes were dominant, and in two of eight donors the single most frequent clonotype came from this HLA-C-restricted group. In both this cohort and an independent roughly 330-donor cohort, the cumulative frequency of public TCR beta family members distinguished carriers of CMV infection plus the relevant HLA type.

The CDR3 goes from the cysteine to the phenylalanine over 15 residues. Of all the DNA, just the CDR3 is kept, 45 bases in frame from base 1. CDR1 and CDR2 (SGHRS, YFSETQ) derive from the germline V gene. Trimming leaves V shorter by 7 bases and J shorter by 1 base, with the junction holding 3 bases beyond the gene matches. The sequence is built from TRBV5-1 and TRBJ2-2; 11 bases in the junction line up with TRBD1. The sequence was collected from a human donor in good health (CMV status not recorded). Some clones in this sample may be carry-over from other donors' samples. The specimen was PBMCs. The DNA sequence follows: TGCGCCAGCGGGACAGGGGGTGTGAACACCGGGGAGCTGTTTTTT. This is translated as CASGTGGVNTGELFF.